Listed below are T cell receptor beta chains from one sample, sequenced in a study of cytomegalovirus exposure and HLA in healthy donors. Sequencing was performed with immunoSEQ multiplex PCR; in TCRdb, only in-frame clones are kept and a portion is missing. The repertoire has more than 60,000 clones, 85% to 90% of them found once; the top ten carry 1.5% to 2%. Specimen: PBMCs. The receptors here all came from a woman aged 18-29 years in good health and CMV-seronegative. Each CDR3 is given with its conserved first and last residue. Fields, in order: J gene, V gene, D gene, clone size, CDR3 DNA, CDR3 protein. A D gene is named only where the DNA matches it firmly. Size is omitted from some rows. Given values are once, few, many or a class for expanded clones.

J gene: TRBJ2-7
V gene: TRBV11-2
D gene: TRBD2
clone size: .
CDR3 DNA: TGTGCCAGCAGTCTAACTGGGACTAGCTCAAGCGAGCAGTACTTC
CDR3 protein: CASSLTGTSSSEQYF

J gene: TRBJ1-4
V gene: TRBV7-9
D gene: TRBD1
clone size: .
CDR3 DNA: TGTGCCAGCAGCTCGTCGGGGGACAGGGGGGAAAAACTGTTTTTT
CDR3 protein: CASSSSGDRGEKLFF

J gene: TRBJ1-2
V gene: TRBV4-1
D gene: .
clone size: .
CDR3 DNA: TGCGCCAGCAGCCCCAGGGACACTGCTAACTATGGCTACACCTTC
CDR3 protein: CASSPRDTANYGYTF

J gene: TRBJ1-4
V gene: TRBV7-6
D gene: .
clone size: .
CDR3 DNA: TGTGCCAGCAGCTTAGACGGAGATAATGAAAAACTGTTTTTT
CDR3 protein: CASSLDGDNEKLFF

J gene: TRBJ1-1
V gene: TRBV7-3
D gene: TRBD1
clone size: .
CDR3 DNA: TGTGCCAGCAGCTTAACGGGGACAGGGGGAGAAGCTTTCTTT
CDR3 protein: CASSLTGTGGEAFF

J gene: TRBJ2-7
V gene: TRBV28
D gene: TRBD1
clone size: .
CDR3 DNA: TGTGCCAGCAGCATCGGGACAGGGTATTACGAGCAGTACTTC
CDR3 protein: CASSIGTGYYEQYF

J gene: TRBJ2-1
V gene: TRBV4-1
D gene: TRBD2
clone size: .
CDR3 DNA: TGCGCCAGCAGTCCTTCTGGGCTAGCGGGTTACAATGAGCAGTTCTTC
CDR3 protein: CASSPSGLAGYNEQFF

J gene: TRBJ2-6
V gene: TRBV19
D gene: .
clone size: .
CDR3 DNA: TGTGCCAAGACAAGGGGCACATCTGGGGCCAACGTCCTGACTTTC
CDR3 protein: CAKTRGTSGANVLTF

J gene: TRBJ1-1
V gene: TRBV11-3
D gene: .
clone size: .
CDR3 DNA: TGTGCCAGCAGCCCCCGGGGTAGTAACACTGAAGCTTTCTTT
CDR3 protein: CASSPRGSNTEAFF

J gene: TRBJ2-3
V gene: TRBV27
D gene: TRBD2
clone size: .
CDR3 DNA: TGTGCCAGCAGGGGCCACGGGAGCGGGGACACAGATACGCAGTATTTT
CDR3 protein: CASRGHGSGDTDTQYF

J gene: TRBJ2-7
V gene: TRBV4-3
D gene: TRBD2
clone size: .
CDR3 DNA: TGCGCCAGCAGCCCTAGCGGGGGGGGCGAGCAGTACTTC
CDR3 protein: CASSPSGGGEQYF

J gene: TRBJ1-1
V gene: TRBV5-5
D gene: .
clone size: .
CDR3 DNA: TGTGCCAGCAGCCTAGGACAAGCGAACACTGAAGCTTTCTTT
CDR3 protein: CASSLGQANTEAFF

J gene: TRBJ1-3
V gene: TRBV7-2
D gene: TRBD1
clone size: .
CDR3 DNA: TGTGCCAGCAGCTTAGTAGACAGGGCTTGGGGAAACACCATATATTTT
CDR3 protein: CASSLVDRAWGNTIYF

J gene: TRBJ1-2
V gene: TRBV27
D gene: TRBD1
clone size: .
CDR3 DNA: TGTGCCAGCAGTCTAAAAAGTACAGTCAGGGGACAGATCTATGGCTACACCTTC
CDR3 protein: CASSLKSTVRGQIYGYTF

J gene: TRBJ2-1
V gene: TRBV19
D gene: TRBD2
clone size: .
CDR3 DNA: TGTGCCAGTATGAGGAGGGGCGGGAGAGTCGACTACAATGAGCAGTTCTTC
CDR3 protein: CASMRRGGRVDYNEQFF

J gene: TRBJ1-3
V gene: TRBV19
D gene: TRBD1
clone size: once
CDR3 DNA: TGTGCCAGTAGCCGGGACAGGGCTGGAAACACCATATATTTT
CDR3 protein: CASSRDRAGNTIYF

J gene: TRBJ2-3
V gene: TRBV27
D gene: TRBD2
clone size: .
CDR3 DNA: TGTGCCAGCAGTTTGGTAGTCGGGACTAGCGGTGGAAATACGCAGTATTTT
CDR3 protein: CASSLVVGTSGGNTQYF

J gene: TRBJ1-4
V gene: TRBV5-4
D gene: .
clone size: .
CDR3 DNA: TGTGCCAGCAGCCCCCAGACTGGTGAAAAACTGTTTTTT
CDR3 protein: CASSPQTGEKLFF

J gene: TRBJ1-6
V gene: TRBV7-2
D gene: TRBD1
clone size: .
CDR3 DNA: TGTGCCAGCAGCTTAGCAGGGGGCGACAATTCACCCCTCCACTTT
CDR3 protein: CASSLAGGDNSPLHF

J gene: TRBJ2-7
V gene: TRBV13
D gene: .
clone size: once
CDR3 DNA: TGTGCCAGCAGCTTAGGCCTAGCCAGCTACGAGCAGTACTTC
CDR3 protein: CASSLGLASYEQYF

J gene: TRBJ1-4
V gene: TRBV7-6
D gene: TRBD1
clone size: .
CDR3 DNA: TGTGCCAGCAGCCAGGGGGCTGGGACACTAAAACTGTTTTTT
CDR3 protein: CASSQGAGTLKLFF

J gene: TRBJ1-5
V gene: TRBV29-1
D gene: .
clone size: .
CDR3 DNA: TGCAGCGTTAAGTTGGGCGGGGGCGACCAGCCCCAGCATTTT
CDR3 protein: CSVKLGGGDQPQHF